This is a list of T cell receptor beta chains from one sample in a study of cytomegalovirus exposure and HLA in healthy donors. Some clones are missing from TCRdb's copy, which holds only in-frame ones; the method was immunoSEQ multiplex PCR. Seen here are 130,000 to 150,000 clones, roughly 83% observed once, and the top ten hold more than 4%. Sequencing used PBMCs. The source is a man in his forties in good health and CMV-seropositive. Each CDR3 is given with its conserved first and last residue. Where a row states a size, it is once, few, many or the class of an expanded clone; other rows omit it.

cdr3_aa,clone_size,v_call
CASGLPGQDYEQYF,.,TRBV12-5
CAISPKREGNQPQHF,.,TRBV10-3
CASSQVTRSNQPQHF,.,TRBV4-1
CASSLPGSRKQYF,.,TRBV4-1
CASRVPGGYGYTF,few,TRBV6-5
CASSLGSGVAKNIQYF,.,TRBV7-8
CASSHQSDYGYTF,.,TRBV5-1
CASSAGQGYYEQYF,.,TRBV5-1
CASSSVPGLATEAFF,.,TRBV5-5
CAWSVLAGGRETQYF,.,TRBV30
CASRDRNTGELFF,.,TRBV10-1
CASSYGLPNTGELFF,.,TRBV19
CSSSLDRRGYTF,.,TRBV7-9
CASSLPPDGTSFPF,.,TRBV7-9
CASSMGQGIGGADTQYF,.,TRBV5-1
CASSVMNTEAFF,.,TRBV2
CASSDSTGGPDTQYF,.,TRBV6-4
CASSSNPTGIDSPLHF,once,TRBV5-1
CASSEGGPETQYF,.,TRBV6-1
CASSPETGGAIGRAEAFF,.,TRBV4-2
CASRPEGPILPEAFF,.,TRBV5-1
CASSQEVLAGLGYNEQFF,.,TRBV4-1
CASTGGINQPQHF,.,TRBV6-1
CASSPAGEGYTF,once,TRBV18
CASKTSGRYEQYF,.,TRBV9
CASSVAGTEISYEQYF,.,TRBV9
CASSNRQGVDTEAFF,.,TRBV6-6